Listed below are T cell receptor beta chains from one sample, sequenced in a study of CD8+CD57+ T cells in acquired aplastic anemia. MiXCR, run by TCRdb on the reads, gives a single entry per CDR3 protein. Among 150,000 to 200,000 distinct CDR3 sequences listed, over 60% were seen once. Material for sequencing was sorted CD4+, CD8+, or CD8+CD57+ T cells (not recorded which) from PBMCs. These receptors were taken from a human donor with severe aplastic anemia or a healthy control (not recorded which). Both conserved end residues are part of each CDR3. A D gene is named only where the DNA matches it firmly. Clone size is shown for a subset of rows, as once, few, many or a class of expanded clone.

abundance | j_gene | d_gene | v_gene | CDR3nt | CDR3aa
- | TRBJ2-1 | TRBD1 | TRBV20-1 | TGCAGTGCTAGTGTTAAGGACAGGGTTTCTGCAATTGAGCAGTTCTTC | CSASVKDRVSAIEQFF
- | TRBJ2-7 | - | TRBV7-9 | TGTGCCAGCAGCGAGACAGTCTACGAGCAGTACTTC | CASSETVYEQYF
- | TRBJ2-7 | - | TRBV12-3/TRBV12-4 | TGTGCCAGCAGTTTCGGGGGTAACGAGCAGTACTTC | CASSFGGNEQYF
- | TRBJ1-5 | - | TRBV7-3 | TGTGCCAGCGCGGGGAGGGGCAATCAGCCCCAGCATTTT | CASAGRGNQPQHF
- | TRBJ2-5 | - | TRBV7-2 | TGTGCCAGCAGCTTAGTACAGCAAGAGACCCAGTACTTC | CASSLVQQETQYF
- | TRBJ2-1 | - | TRBV7-2 | TGTGCCAGCAGCACAGATCCGGATGAGCAGTTCTTC | CASSTDPDEQFF
- | TRBJ2-6 | - | TRBV7-2 | TGTGCCAGCAGCTTAGTAGCTTCCTCTGGGGCCAACGTCCTGACTTTC | CASSLVASSGANVLTF
- | TRBJ1-5 | - | TRBV15 | TGTGCCACCAGCAGAGATCTGGGCAGGGCTCAGCCCCAGCATTTT | CATSRDLGRAQPQHF
- | TRBJ2-7 | TRBD2 | TRBV9 | TGTGCCAGCAGCCCATCCGGGACTAGCGGGGGATACGAGCAGTACTTC | CASSPSGTSGGYEQYF
few | TRBJ2-7 | TRBD2 | TRBV6-1 | TGTGCCAGCAGTGAATCGGAAAGCGGGAGGGCCTACGAGCAGTACTTC | CASSESESGRAYEQYF
many | TRBJ2-1 | - | TRBV5-1 | TGCGCCAGCAGCTCGACCGGAGGAACAGGGTGGAATGAGCAGTTCTTC | CASSSTGGTGWNEQFF
many | TRBJ1-6 | TRBD1 | TRBV19 | TGTGCCAGTAGCAGCCCGACAGGGGGCAGTTCACCCCTCCACTTT | CASSSPTGGSSPLHF
- | TRBJ1-1 | - | TRBV19 | TGTGCCAGTTACAGAACGGGGGGCATAAACACTGAAGCTTTCTTT | CASYRTGGINTEAFF
many | TRBJ2-1 | - | TRBV19 | TGTGCCAGTAGTATCTACAATGAGCAGTTCTTC | CASSIYNEQFF
few | TRBJ2-7 | - | TRBV11-2 | TGTGCCAGCAGCTTAATTGGGTCTGCGGGTTACGAGCAGTACTTC | CASSLIGSAGYEQYF
- | TRBJ1-2 | - | TRBV29-1 | TGCAGCGCCCTGACCGCTAACTATGGCTACACCTTC | CSALTANYGYTF
- | TRBJ1-1 | - | TRBV4-2 | TGTGCCAGCAGCCAAGGAACGTGGAATTCGAACACTGAAGCTTTCTTT | CASSQGTWNSNTEAFF
few | TRBJ1-6 | TRBD1 | TRBV25-1 | TGTGCCAGCAGTGCGACAGGGTTGAATTCACCCCTCCACTTT | CASSATGLNSPLHF
- | TRBJ1-6 | TRBD1 | TRBV7-2 | TGTGCCAGCACCCAAAGCAGGGGGCTGTCACCCCTCCACTTT | CASTQSRGLSPLHF
- | TRBJ1-4 | TRBD1 | TRBV2 | TGTGCCACGGGACAGGGCCATGAAAAACTGTTTTTT | CATGQGHEKLFF
few | TRBJ1-1 | - | TRBV5-5 | TGTGCCAGCAGCTTAGGGGCAATCCTTGAAGCTTTCTTT | CASSLGAILEAFF
- | TRBJ2-5 | - | TRBV9 | TGTGCCAGCAGGGGGCCGGGAATTGAGACCCAGTACTTC | CASRGPGIETQYF
- | TRBJ1-4 | TRBD1 | TRBV5-1 | TGCGCCAGCAGCCTAGACAGGGGTGAAAAACTGTTTTTT | CASSLDRGEKLFF
- | TRBJ2-3 | - | TRBV20-1 | TGCAGTGCTAGAGAGGGGGGAGATACGCAGTATTTT | CSAREGGDTQYF
- | TRBJ2-3 | - | TRBV20-1 | TGCAGTGTCGTCACAGATACGCAGTATTTT | CSVVTDTQYF
many | TRBJ1-1 | - | TRBV9 | TGTGCCAGCAGCCCGACGACAGGAGAAGCTTTCTTT | CASSPTTGEAFF
- | TRBJ1-1 | - | TRBV7-2 | TGTGCCAGCAGCTTATCGGACGGAAACACTGAAGCTTTCTTT | CASSLSDGNTEAFF
- | TRBJ1-2 | TRBD1 | TRBV20-1 | TGCAGTGCTAGGCAGGGGGTAGGGGATGGCTACACCTTC | CSARQGVGDGYTF
- | TRBJ2-1 | - | TRBV9 | TGTGCCAGCGAACGCAGCGAGCAGTTCTTC | CASERSEQFF